One sample yielded the 15 T cell receptor beta chains listed below, sequenced in a study of blood T cell repertoires in COVID-19. Profiled with immunoSEQ multiplex PCR; TCRdb holds only in-frame clones, not every one. The sample has about 160,000 clones; around 80% are singletons. Sequenced input: PBMCs or T cells enriched from blood (not recorded which). Every receptor here comes from a man aged 45-65 years who had recovered from COVID-19.

The chain joins TRBV15 to TRBJ2-4; possible D gene TRBD2, 6 bases. This CDR3 contains 15 residues. In germline, CDR1 is LNHNV, CDR2 YYDKDF (reference sequence). Deletions cut 1 base from V and 4 bases from J, with 11 bases between. The CDR3 spells CATSRGGTEKNIQYF. Written as DNA, the CDR3 is TGTGCCACCAGCAGAGGCGGGACGGAAAAAAACATTCAGTACTTC.

The genes are TRBV7-8 and TRBJ1-1, with D possibly matching TRBD1 (6 bases). This CDR3 comprises 15 residues. Deletions cut 5 bases from V and 0 bases from J, with 13 bases between. CDR1 and CDR2 from the germline V gene are SGHVS and FQNEAQ. The DNA for the CDR3 is TGTGCCAGCAGCCCTAGGACAGTTATGAACACTGAAGCTTTCTTT. It is translated as CASSPRTVMNTEAFF.

The chain combines TRBV7-2 with TRBJ2-2; weak D call: TRBD1 (6 bases). CDR1 and CDR2 from the germline V gene are SGHTA and FQGNSA. This CDR3 spans 12 amino acids. V shed 5 bases and J shed 7 bases, with 8 bases lying between them. The CDR3 loop reads CASSRGGGELFF. Written as DNA, the CDR3 is TGTGCCAGCAGCCGAGGGGGCGGGGAGCTGTTTTTT.

The rearrangement uses TRBV12-3 or TRBV12-4 and TRBJ1-1; TRBD1 aligns across 7 bases. Germline trimming cut 6 bases from V and 1 base from J; bases unmatched to any gene: 2. CDR3 size: 13 residues. The CDR3 is CASRTGRNTEAFF. DNA for the CDR3: TGTGCCAGCAGGACAGGGCGGAACACTGAAGCTTTCTTT.

V and J are TRBV28 and TRBJ1-2, with TRBD1 matching over 7 bases. The ends lost 8 bases at V and 5 bases at J; junction bases unmatched: 2. From germline, CDR1 is MDHEN and CDR2 SYDVKM. There are 11 residues in the CDR3. For the CDR3, the DNA is TGTGCCAGCGGGACAGAGTATGGCTACACCTTC. Translated, it gives CASGTEYGYTF.

This chain uses TRBV7-9 with TRBJ2-1, with D perhaps TRBD1 (7 bases). Trimming cost V 3 bases and J 10 bases, with 16 bases left between them. Germline V gives CDR1 SEHNR, CDR2 FQNEAQ (reference sequence). The CDR3 contains 14 residues. CDR3 sequence reads: CASSLDPTGREQFF. Here the CDR3 DNA reads TGTGCCAGCAGCTTGGACCCGACAGGGAGGGAGCAGTTCTTC.

The gene calls are TRBV5-8 and TRBJ2-5; D gene ambiguous. Germline values: CDR1 SGHTS, CDR2 YDEGEE. V was pared by 6 bases and J by 4 bases, with 13 bases between. The CDR3 totals 13 residues. As DNA, the CDR3 is TGTGCCAGCATCCGTGCCCCGGGAGAGACCCAGTACTTC. Translated, it gives CASIRAPGETQYF. Full variable domain (outside the CDR3, taken from reference TRBV5-8 and TRBJ2-5): EAGVTQSPTHLIKTRGQQATLRCSPISGHTSVYWYQQALGLGLQFLLWYDEGEERNRGNFPPRFSGRQFPNYSSELNVNALELEDSALYLCASIRAPGETQYFGPGTRLLVL.

The rearrangement links TRBV13 to TRBJ2-3; D not resolved. V was shortened by 5 bases and J by 1 base, with 16 bases between the two germline ends. Germline V lookup: CDR1 PRHDT, CDR2 FYEKMQ (reference sequence). The CDR3 covers 16 residues. The CDR3 here is CASSPTRSGGTDTQYF. DNA of the CDR3: TGTGCCAGCAGCCCCACCCGGTCCGGTGGCACAGATACGCAGTATTTT.

The chain has TRBV24-1 and TRBJ2-3; no reliable D call. Trimming cost V 8 bases and J 3 bases, with 11 bases left between them. The CDR3 runs to 13 residues. From germline, CDR1 is KGHDR and CDR2 SFDVKD. CDR3 DNA sequence: TGTGCCACCAAAGCTACAGCTACAGATACGCAGTATTTT. It is translated as CATKATATDTQYF.

The J gene is TRBJ2-3, the V gene TRBV11-2; TRBD2 might be the D (6 bases). V shed 5 bases and J shed 4 bases, with 16 bases lying between them. There are 15 residues in the CDR3. In germline, CDR1 is SGHAT, CDR2 FQNNGV. The CDR3 here is CASSTSGGIADTQYF. The CDR3 DNA reads as TGTGCCAGCAGCACTAGTGGGGGGATCGCAGATACGCAGTATTTT.

The chain is built from TRBV5-1 and TRBJ2-1, with unresolved D. The germline V gene encodes CDR1 SGHRS and CDR2 YFSETQ. Deletions cut 5 bases from V and 4 bases from J, with 7 bases between. The CDR3 length is 12 residues. CDR3 bases: TGCGCCAGCAGTGTCACTTACAATGAGCAGTTCTTC. This codes for CASSVTYNEQFF.

This clone was recorded once. The chain links TRBV6-1 to TRBJ2-7; perhaps TRBD2 as D (7 bases). V was pared by 2 bases and J by 9 bases, with 20 bases between. Looked up from germline, CDR1 is MNHNS and CDR2 is SASEGT. The CDR3 runs to 15 residues. Here the CDR3 DNA reads TGTGCCAGCAGTGAAAGGGGAGGGACATCTCTACGGCAGTACTTC. It yields the protein CASSERGGTSLRQYF.

The chain combines TRBV5-6 with TRBJ2-7; D could derive from TRBD1 or TRBD2 (9 bases each). V was pared by 5 bases and J by 7 bases, with 25 bases between. Germline CDR1 SGHDT, CDR2 YYEEEE. This CDR3 contains 16 residues. CDR3 amino acids: CASSHRGRLAGKEQYF. The CDR3 nucleotides are TGTGCCAGCAGTCACAGGGGGCGTCTAGCGGGGAAAGAGCAGTACTTC.

The chain has TRBV5-1 and TRBJ1-4, with 9 bases fitting TRBD1. Germline V gene data show CDR1 as SGHRS and CDR2 as YFSETQ. This CDR3 contains 16 residues. V was clipped by 1 base and J by 6 bases; unmatched bases: 7. Here the CDR3 reads CASSLPQGAGDEKLFF. The CDR3 DNA is TGCGCCAGCAGCTTGCCACAGGGGGCGGGAGATGAAAAACTGTTTTTT. Full variable domain (remainder filled in from reference TRBV5-1 and TRBJ1-4): KAGVTQTPRYLIKTRGQQVTLSCSPISGHRSVSWYQQTPGQGLQFLFEYFSETQRNKGNFPGRFSGRQFSNSRSEMNVSTLELGDSALYLCASSLPQGAGDEKLFFGSGTQLSVL.

The V gene is TRBV29-1, the J gene TRBJ1-2, with 10 bases identical to TRBD1. Germline assignment: CDR1 SQVTM and CDR2 ANQGSEA. The J segment lost 7 bases and the V segment lost 4 bases, leaving 12 bases of the junction unmatched. The CDR3 has 15 amino acids. The CDR3 here is CSVGARDRGDGGYTF. CDR3 DNA: TGCAGCGTTGGGGCTCGGGACAGGGGAGATGGTGGCTACACCTTC.